This T cell receptor (beta chain) comes out of a study of control samples from healthy donors and cancer patients. This clone was found once. Some clones are missing from TCRdb's copy, which holds only in-frame ones; the method was immunoSEQ multiplex PCR. The repertoire consists of 170,000 or so clones, with more than 85% occurring once and the leading ten covering 2% to 2.5%. Looked up from germline, CDR1 is KGHSH and CDR2 is LQKENI. This CDR3 region has 15 residues. Trimming took 3 bases from V and 2 from J, leaving 13 bases between them. The TCR comes from a woman between 40 and 55 years old in good health. This sequence joins TRBV18 and TRBJ1-1; no reliable D call. What was sequenced was blood. This CDR3 reads CASSPRRPENTEAFF. Here the CDR3 DNA reads TGTGCCAGCTCACCGAGGAGGCCAGAAAACACTGAAGCTTTCTTT.